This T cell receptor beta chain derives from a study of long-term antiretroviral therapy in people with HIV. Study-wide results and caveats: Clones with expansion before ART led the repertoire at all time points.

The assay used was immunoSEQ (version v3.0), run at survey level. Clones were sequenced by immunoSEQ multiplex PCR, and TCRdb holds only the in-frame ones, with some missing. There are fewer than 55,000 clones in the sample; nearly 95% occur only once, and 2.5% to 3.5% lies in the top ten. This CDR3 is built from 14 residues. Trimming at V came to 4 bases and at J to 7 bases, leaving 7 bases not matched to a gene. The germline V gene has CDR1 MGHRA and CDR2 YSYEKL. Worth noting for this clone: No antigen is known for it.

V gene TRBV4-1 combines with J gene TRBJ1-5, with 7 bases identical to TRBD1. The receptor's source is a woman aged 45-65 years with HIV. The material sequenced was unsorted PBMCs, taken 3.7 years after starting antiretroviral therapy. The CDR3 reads CASSPNRGGQPQHF. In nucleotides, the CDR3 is TGCGCCAGCAGCCCCAACAGGGGCGGGCAGCCCCAGCATTTT.